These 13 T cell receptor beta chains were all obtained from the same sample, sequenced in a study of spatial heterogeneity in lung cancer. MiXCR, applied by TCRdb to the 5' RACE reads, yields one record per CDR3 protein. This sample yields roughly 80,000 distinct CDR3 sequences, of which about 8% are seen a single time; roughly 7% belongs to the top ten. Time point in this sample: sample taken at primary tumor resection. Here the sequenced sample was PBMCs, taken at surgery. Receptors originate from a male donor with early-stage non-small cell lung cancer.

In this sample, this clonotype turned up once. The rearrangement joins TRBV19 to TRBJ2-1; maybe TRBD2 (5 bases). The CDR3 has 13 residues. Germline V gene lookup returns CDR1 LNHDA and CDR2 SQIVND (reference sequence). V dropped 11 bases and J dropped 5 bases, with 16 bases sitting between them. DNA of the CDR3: TGTGCCGGTTCATCTAAGGGAGACAATGAGCAGTTCTTC. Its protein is CAGSSKGDNEQFF.

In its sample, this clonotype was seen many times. The CDR3 nucleotides are TGTGCCAGCAGGCCTCTGAGACAGCGGGCTTTCTTT. Translating gives CASRPLRQRAFF. The V call is TRBV12-3 or TRBV12-4, the J call TRBJ1-1, with a tentative D call TRBD1 (5 bases). The V end lost 6 bases, the J end lost 11 bases, and 16 bases lay between the germline ends. The CDR3 totals 12 residues.

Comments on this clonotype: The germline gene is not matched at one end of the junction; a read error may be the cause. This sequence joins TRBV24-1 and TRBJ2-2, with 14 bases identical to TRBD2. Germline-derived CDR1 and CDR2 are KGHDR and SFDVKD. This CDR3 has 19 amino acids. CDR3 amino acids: CATSDPPQGLAGDGGVLFF. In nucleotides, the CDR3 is TGTGCCACCAGTGATCCCCCCCAGGGACTAGCGGGAGATGGCGGGGTGCTGTTTTTT.

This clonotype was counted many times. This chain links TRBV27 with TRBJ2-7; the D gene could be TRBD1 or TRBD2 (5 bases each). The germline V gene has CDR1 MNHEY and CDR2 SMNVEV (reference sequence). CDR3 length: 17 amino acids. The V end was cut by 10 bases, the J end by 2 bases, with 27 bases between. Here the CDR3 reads CATAEYPSGTATYEQYF. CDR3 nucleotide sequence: TGTGCCACCGCAGAATATCCTTCCGGGACGGCAACCTACGAGCAGTACTTC.

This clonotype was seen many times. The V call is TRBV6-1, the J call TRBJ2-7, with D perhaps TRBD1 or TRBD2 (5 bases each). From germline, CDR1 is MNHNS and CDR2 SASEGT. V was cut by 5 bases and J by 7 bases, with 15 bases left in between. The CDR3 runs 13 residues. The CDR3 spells CASSSGTSREQYF. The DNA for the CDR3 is TGTGCCAGCAGTTCCGGGACCTCGAGGGAGCAGTACTTC.

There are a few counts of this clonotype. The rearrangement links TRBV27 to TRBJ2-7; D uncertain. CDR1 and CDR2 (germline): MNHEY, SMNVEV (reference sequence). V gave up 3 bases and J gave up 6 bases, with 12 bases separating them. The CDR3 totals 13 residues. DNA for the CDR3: TGTGCCAGCAGTTTTGGGGTTTCTGGCGAGCAGTACTTC. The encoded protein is CASSFGVSGEQYF.

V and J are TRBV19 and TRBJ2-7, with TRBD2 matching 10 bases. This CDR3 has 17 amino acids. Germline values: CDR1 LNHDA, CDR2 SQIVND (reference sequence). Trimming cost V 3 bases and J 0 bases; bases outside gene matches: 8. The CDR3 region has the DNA TGTGCCAGTAGTATCGGCTCTAGCGGGAGTTACTCCTACGAGCAGTACTTC. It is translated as CASSIGSSGSYSYEQYF.

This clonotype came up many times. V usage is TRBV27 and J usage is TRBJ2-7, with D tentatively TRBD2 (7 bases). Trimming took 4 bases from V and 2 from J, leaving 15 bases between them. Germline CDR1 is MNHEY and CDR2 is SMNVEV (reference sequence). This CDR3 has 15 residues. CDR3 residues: CASSSIGEGAYEQYF. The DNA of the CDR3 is TGTGCCAGCAGTTCGATCGGGGAGGGGGCCTACGAGCAGTACTTC.

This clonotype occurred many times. This CDR3 reads CATSDTGTGQGYTF. The CDR3 DNA is TGTGCCACCAGTGATACCGGGACAGGGCAAGGCTACACCTTC. The genes are TRBV24-1 and TRBJ1-2, with 9 bases lining up with TRBD1. Per the germline V gene, CDR1 is KGHDR and CDR2 is SFDVKD. This CDR3 contains 14 residues. The V gene end was trimmed by 3 bases and the J gene end by 8 bases; junction bases not matched to a gene: 6.

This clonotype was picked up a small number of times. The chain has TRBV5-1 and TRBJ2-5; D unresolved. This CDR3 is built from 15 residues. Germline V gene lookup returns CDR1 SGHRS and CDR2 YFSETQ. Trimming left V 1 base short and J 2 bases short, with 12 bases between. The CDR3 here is CASSLKNSLQETQYF. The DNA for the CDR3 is TGCGCCAGCAGCTTGAAAAACAGCCTTCAAGAGACCCAGTACTTC.

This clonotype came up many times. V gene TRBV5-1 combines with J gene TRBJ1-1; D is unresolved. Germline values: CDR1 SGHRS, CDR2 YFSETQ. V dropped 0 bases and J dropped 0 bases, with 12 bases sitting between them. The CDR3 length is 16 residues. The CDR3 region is CASSLGPGSMNTEAFF. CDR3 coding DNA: TGCGCCAGCAGCTTGGGCCCAGGATCAATGAACACTGAAGCTTTCTTT.

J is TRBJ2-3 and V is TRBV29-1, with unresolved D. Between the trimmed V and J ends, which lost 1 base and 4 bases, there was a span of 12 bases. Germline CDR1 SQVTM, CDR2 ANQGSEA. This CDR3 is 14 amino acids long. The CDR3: CSVEGRLTSDTQYF. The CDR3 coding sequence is TGCAGCGTTGAAGGCCGGCTCACGTCAGATACGCAGTATTTT.

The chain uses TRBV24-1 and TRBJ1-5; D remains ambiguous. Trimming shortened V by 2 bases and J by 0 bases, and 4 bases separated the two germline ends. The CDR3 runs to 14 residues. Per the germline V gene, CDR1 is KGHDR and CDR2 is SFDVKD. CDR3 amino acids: CATSDYSSNQPQHF. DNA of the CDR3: TGTGCCACCAGTGATTACTCTAGCAATCAGCCCCAGCATTTT.